The 11 T cell receptor beta chains below all came from one sample that was sequenced in a study of regulatory T cells in long-lasting Graves disease. Time point of the sample: newly diagnosed GD, antithyroid drugs for less than 3 months. PBMC-derived RNA was used for the TCR library. In building TCR beta libraries, iRepertoire HTBI primers were used together with Arm-PCR of CDR3 regions. TCRdb independently ran MiXCR on the multiplex PCR reads; one entry per CDR3 protein. The sample holds 300,000 to 450,000 distinct CDR3 sequences, 15% seen once. This specimen consisted of peripheral blood mononuclear cells (PBMCs), obtained at new diagnosis, from a patient treated with antithyroid drugs. Receptor source: a female donor with Graves disease.

The chain joins TRBV7-2 to TRBJ2-1; D possibly corresponds to TRBD2 (5 bases). CDR1 is SGHTA and CDR2 is FQGNSA in the germline V gene. The CDR3 covers 14 residues. The V end was cut by 2 bases, the J end by 4 bases, with 9 bases between. The CDR3 DNA sequence: TGTGCCAGCAGCTTATGGGAGAGATACAATGAGCAGTTCTTC. Translating gives CASSLWERYNEQFF.

The V and J genes are TRBV4-1 and TRBJ2-7; D could derive from TRBD1 or TRBD2 (5 bases each). In germline, CDR1 is MGHRA, CDR2 YSYEKL. This CDR3 has 15 residues. V shed 3 bases and J shed 4 bases, with 16 bases lying between them. The CDR3 is CASSQSAGAGYEQYF. As DNA, the CDR3 is TGCGCCAGCAGCCAGTCGGCCGGGGCTGGGTACGAGCAGTACTTC.

The sample holds many counts of this clonotype. The chain combines TRBV11-2 with TRBJ2-2; D is uncertain. In germline, CDR1 is SGHAT, CDR2 FQNNGV. V was trimmed by 1 base and J by 1 base, leaving 13 bases between them. The CDR3 sequence is 17 residues long. As DNA, the CDR3 is TGTGCCAGCAGCTTAGGGTTCGCGGTAGGGAACACCGGGGAGCTGTTTTTT. The encoded protein is CASSLGFAVGNTGELFF.

The chain uses TRBV3-1 and TRBJ1-3, with 7 bases matching TRBD1. Germline V lookup: CDR1 LGHDT, CDR2 YNNKEL (reference sequence). The CDR3 has 15 residues. V gave up 5 bases and J gave up 7 bases; unmatched junction bases: 11. The DNA for the CDR3 is TGTGCCAGCAGCTTACAGGGGCTCAGTGGCAACACCATATATTTT. Residues: CASSLQGLSGNTIYF.

In this sample, this clonotype turned up many times. This chain connects TRBV19 to TRBJ2-1, with D possibly matching TRBD1 (5 bases). The CDR3 has 15 residues. With 3 bases removed from V and 5 bases from J, the gap between germline ends came to 14 bases. Germline V lookup: CDR1 LNHDA, CDR2 SQIVND (reference sequence). CDR3 residues: CASSMGQGRDNEQFF. DNA for the CDR3: TGTGCCAGTAGTATGGGTCAGGGAAGGGACAATGAGCAGTTCTTC.

The rearrangement joins TRBV7-9 to TRBJ2-1; D is perhaps TRBD2 (7 bases). There are 13 residues in the CDR3. Looked up from germline, CDR1 is SEHNR and CDR2 is FQNEAQ (reference sequence). Deletions cut 3 bases from V and 8 bases from J, with 11 bases between. CDR3 residues: CASSLGGAHEQFF. CDR3 DNA sequence: TGTGCCAGCAGCTTGGGGGGGGCCCATGAGCAGTTCTTC.

This clonotype has at least ten counts. This rearrangement joins TRBV28 to TRBJ2-3; D is perhaps TRBD2 (6 bases). CDR3 length: 14 amino acids. From germline, CDR1 is MDHEN and CDR2 SYDVKM. V was pared by 7 bases and J by 14 bases, with 25 bases between. The CDR3 region is CASTPRDSNNRLYF. CDR3 nucleotides: TGTGCCAGCACCCCCCGGGACTCCAATAACAGGCTGTATTTT.

The chain employs TRBV7-9 and TRBJ1-2; D gene ambiguous. Trimming shortened V by 7 bases and J by 2 bases, and 14 bases separated the two germline ends. The germline CDR1 and CDR2 sequences are SEHNR and FQNEAQ (reference sequence). This CDR3 comprises 14 residues. CDR3 coding DNA: TGTGCCAGCACCCTTGGTAGGTCCAACTATGGCTACACCTTC. Encoded protein: CASTLGRSNYGYTF.

The table lists this clonotype with many counts. The chain has TRBV3-1 and TRBJ2-2, with 9 nucleotides matching TRBD2. V shed 0 bases and J 0 bases; nucleotides not matched to a gene: 5. CDR3 length equals 18 residues. The germline V gene encodes CDR1 LGHDT and CDR2 YNNKEL (reference sequence). The CDR3 DNA is TGTGCCAGCAGCCAAGAATGGACTAGCGCCTCGAACACCGGGGAGCTGTTTTTT. It encodes CASSQEWTSASNTGELFF.

Many counts were recorded for this clonotype. The DNA of the CDR3 is TGTGCCAGCAGCCTACCTCAGGGGGCGAGCGGAGGCTACACCTTC. Residues: CASSLPQGASGGYTF. V and J are TRBV12-3 or TRBV12-4 and TRBJ1-2; the match to TRBD1 covers 8 bases. With 6 bases clipped from V and 8 bases from J, the junction kept 14 bases outside the gene matches. The CDR3 covers 15 residues.

This clonotype was counted a few times. Given a much more abundant clone one base away, this may be a read error. The CDR3 does not end in the conserved phenylalanine or tryptophan, so this is likely a read error. The rearrangement uses TRBV6-4 and TRBJ2-1; the D gene is possibly TRBD2 (6 bases). V lost 5 bases, J lost 6 bases, and 23 bases lay in between. CDR1 MRHNA and CDR2 SNTAGT come from the germline V gene. The CDR3 spans 17 residues. DNA for the CDR3: TGTGCCAGCAGTCCCACACCGGGACTCGGTCTAATCAATGAGCAGTTCCTC. This codes for CASSPTPGLGLINEQFL.